The T cell receptor (beta chain) under discussion was sequenced for a study of OX40 agonist ivuxolimab in advanced cancers. Study-level background: Ivuxolimab, which is an agonistic anti-OX40 (CD134) antibody, was administered to the patients. Study-wide results and caveats: Among the lowest peripheral clonal expansion occurred in 0.1-3.0 mg/kg partial responders.

Per the germline V gene, CDR1 is SGHRS and CDR2 is YFSETQ. There are 15 residues in the CDR3. With V trimmed by 4 bases and J by 2 bases, 3 bases remained unmatched. This clone was counted once. Its target is unknown. Assay used: immunoSEQ multiplex PCR; TCRdb lists only in-frame clones, some missing. The sample shows 10,000 or so clones, 80% of them seen only once. The chain has TRBV5-1 and TRBJ2-7, with 13 bases matching TRBD2. The source of this sequence is an adult with an advanced solid tumor such as melanoma, head and neck, liver or kidney cancer. This material consisted of CD4+ or CD8+ T cells sorted from blood, taken in a trial of the OX40 agonist ivuxolimab. CDR3 DNA sequence: TGCGCCAGCAGCCCAGGACTAGCGGGAGCCTACGAGCAGTACTTC. It encodes CASSPGLAGAYEQYF.